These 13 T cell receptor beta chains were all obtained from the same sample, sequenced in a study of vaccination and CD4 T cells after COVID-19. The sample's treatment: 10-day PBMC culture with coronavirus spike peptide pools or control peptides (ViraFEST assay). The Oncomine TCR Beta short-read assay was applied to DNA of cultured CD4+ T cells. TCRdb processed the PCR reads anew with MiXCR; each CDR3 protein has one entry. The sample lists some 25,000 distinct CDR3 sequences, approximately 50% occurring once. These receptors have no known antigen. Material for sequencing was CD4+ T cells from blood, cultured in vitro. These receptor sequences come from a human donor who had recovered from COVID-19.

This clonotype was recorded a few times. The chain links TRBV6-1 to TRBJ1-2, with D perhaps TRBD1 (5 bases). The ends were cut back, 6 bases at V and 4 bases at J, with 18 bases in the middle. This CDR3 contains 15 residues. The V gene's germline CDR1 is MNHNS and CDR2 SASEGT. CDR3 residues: CASRTGHLQVYGYTF. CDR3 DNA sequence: TGTGCCAGCAGGACTGGACACCTCCAGGTCTATGGCTACACCTTC.

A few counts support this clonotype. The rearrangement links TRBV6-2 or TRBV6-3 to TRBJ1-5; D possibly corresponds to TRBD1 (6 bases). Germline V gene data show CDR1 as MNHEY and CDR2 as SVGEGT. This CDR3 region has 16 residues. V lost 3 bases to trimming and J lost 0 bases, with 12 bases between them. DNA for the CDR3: TGTGCCAGCAGTTATGGACAGCCGTATAGCAATCAGCCCCAGCATTTT. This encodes CASSYGQPYSNQPQHF.

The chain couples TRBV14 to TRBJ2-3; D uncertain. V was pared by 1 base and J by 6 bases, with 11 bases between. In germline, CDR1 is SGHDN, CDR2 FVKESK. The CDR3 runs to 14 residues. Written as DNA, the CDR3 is TGTGCCAGCAGCCAAGTTGGGGTCACGGATACGCAGTATTTT. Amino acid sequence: CASSQVGVTDTQYF.

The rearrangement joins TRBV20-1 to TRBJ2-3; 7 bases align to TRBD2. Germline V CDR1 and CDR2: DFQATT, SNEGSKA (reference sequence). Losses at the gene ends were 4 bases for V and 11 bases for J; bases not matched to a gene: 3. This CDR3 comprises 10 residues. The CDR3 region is CSATERGQYF. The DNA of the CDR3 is TGCAGTGCTACCGAGCGGGGGCAGTATTTT.

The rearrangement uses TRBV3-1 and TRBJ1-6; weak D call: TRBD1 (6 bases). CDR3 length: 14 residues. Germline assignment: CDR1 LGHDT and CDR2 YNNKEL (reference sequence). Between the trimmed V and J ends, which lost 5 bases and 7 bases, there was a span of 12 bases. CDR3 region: CASSLTGWNSPLHF. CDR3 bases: TGTGCCAGCAGCTTAACAGGGTGGAATTCACCCCTCCACTTT.

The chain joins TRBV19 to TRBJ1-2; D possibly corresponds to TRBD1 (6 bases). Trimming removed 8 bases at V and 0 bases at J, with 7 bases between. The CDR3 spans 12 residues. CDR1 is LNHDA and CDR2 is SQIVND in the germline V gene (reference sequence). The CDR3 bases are TGTGCCAGTTGGACAGCTAACTATGGCTACACCTTC. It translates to CASWTANYGYTF.

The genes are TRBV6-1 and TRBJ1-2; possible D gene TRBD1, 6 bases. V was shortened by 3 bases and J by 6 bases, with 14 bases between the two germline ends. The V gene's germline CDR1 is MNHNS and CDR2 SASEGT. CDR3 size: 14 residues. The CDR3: CASSEGAIVNGYTF. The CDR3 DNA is TGTGCCAGCAGTGAGGGGGCGATAGTAAATGGCTACACCTTC.

In nucleotides, the CDR3 is TGTGCCAGTAGTTATACAGGGGGCACAGGTGAGCAGTTCTTC. Translation: CASSYTGGTGEQFF. This chain links TRBV19 with TRBJ2-1; TRBD1 aligns across 9 bases. This CDR3 comprises 14 residues. The junction had 8 bases not matched to a gene; V was cut back by 5 bases and J by 9 bases. Germline loops: CDR1 LNHDA, CDR2 SQIVND (reference sequence).

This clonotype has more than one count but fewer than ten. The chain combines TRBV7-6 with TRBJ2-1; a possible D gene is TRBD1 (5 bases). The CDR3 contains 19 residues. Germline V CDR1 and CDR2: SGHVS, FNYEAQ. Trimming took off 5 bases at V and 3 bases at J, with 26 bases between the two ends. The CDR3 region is CASSRRGAMARQNYNEQFF. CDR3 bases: TGTGCCAGCAGCCGAAGGGGTGCAATGGCTAGGCAGAACTACAATGAGCAGTTCTTC. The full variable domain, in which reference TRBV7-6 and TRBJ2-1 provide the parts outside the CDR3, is GAGVSQSPRYKVTKRGQDVALRCDPISGHVSLYWYRQALGQGPEFLTYFNYEAQQDKSGLPNDRFSAERPEGSISTLTIQRTEQRDSAMYRCASSRRGAMARQNYNEQFFGPGTRLTVL.

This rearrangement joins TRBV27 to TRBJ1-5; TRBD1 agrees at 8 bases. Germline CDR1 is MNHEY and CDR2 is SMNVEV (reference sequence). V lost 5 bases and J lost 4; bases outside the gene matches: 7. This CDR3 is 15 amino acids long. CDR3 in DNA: TGTGCCAGCAGTCAGGACAGGGTTCGGAATCAGCCCCAGCATTTT. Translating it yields CASSQDRVRNQPQHF.

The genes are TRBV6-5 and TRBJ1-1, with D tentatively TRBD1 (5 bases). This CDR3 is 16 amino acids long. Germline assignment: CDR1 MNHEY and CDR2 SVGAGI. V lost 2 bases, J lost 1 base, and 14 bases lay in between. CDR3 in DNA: TGTGCCAGCAGTTACCCGTCCGGGACTCCGAACACTGAAGCTTTCTTT. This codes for CASSYPSGTPNTEAFF.

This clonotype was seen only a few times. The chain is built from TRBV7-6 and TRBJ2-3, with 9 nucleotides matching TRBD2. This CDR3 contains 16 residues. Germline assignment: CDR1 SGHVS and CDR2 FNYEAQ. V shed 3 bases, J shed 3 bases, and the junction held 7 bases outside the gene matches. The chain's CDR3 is CASSFLAGGLTDTQYF. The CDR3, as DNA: TGTGCCAGCAGCTTTCTTGCGGGGGGGTTAACAGATACGCAGTATTTT.

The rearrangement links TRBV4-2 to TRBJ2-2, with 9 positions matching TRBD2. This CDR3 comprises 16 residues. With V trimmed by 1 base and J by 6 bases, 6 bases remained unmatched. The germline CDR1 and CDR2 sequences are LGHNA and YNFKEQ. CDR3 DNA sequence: TGTGCCAGCAGCCAAGTAGCTATAGCGGGAGCCGGGGAGCTGTTTTTT. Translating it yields CASSQVAIAGAGELFF.